Listed below are T cell receptor beta chains from one sample, sequenced in a study of cytomegalovirus exposure and HLA in healthy donors. Profiling relied on immunoSEQ multiplex PCR, and the TCRdb table lists in-frame clones only, not all of them. The table includes about 150,000 clones, more than 70% detected once. Input material: PBMCs. All receptors derive from a man under 40 in good health and CMV-seronegative. The CDR3 runs from the conserved cysteine through the conserved F or W.

v_call	cdr3_aa
TRBV10-1	CASPTGGRIEKLFF
TRBV18	CASSPQGAGEQYF
TRBV29-1	CSVADRDPNQPQHF
TRBV28	CASFGNTDTQYF
TRBV25-1	CASSEGWGGTGELFF
TRBV27	CASSRTPPGLAGGQETQYF
TRBV11-2	CASSVGQIAYEQYF
TRBV28	CASSFFSRGLAGASDVYEQYF
TRBV9	CASSVVGTGTDTQYF
TRBV19	CASSPNPRGHLQETQYF
TRBV7-3	CASSAQASGTYEQFF
TRBV2	CATKLDSGYNEQFF
TRBV2	CASSVASGAADTQYF
TRBV11-2	CASSFPVLATGNEQFF
TRBV5-4	CASSLGLYNEQFF